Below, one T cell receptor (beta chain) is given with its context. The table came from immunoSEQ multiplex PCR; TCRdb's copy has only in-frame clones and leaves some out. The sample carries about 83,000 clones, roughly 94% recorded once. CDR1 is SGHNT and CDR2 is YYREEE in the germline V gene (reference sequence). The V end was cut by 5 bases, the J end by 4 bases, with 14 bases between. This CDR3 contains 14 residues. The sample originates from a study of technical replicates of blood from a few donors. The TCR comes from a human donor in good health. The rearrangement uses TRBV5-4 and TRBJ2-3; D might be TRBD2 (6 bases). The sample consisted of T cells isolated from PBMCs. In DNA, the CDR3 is TGTGCCAGCAGTATAGCGGAGAGGGCAGATACGCAGTATTTT. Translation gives CASSIAERADTQYF.